This T cell receptor beta chain stems from a study of neurological immune-mediated disorders. TCRdb re-called the 5' RACE reads with MiXCR, one entry per CDR3 protein. The sample carries over 55,000 distinct CDR3 sequences, about 2.5% recorded once. The CDR3 loop spans 13 amino acids. The germline V gene has CDR1 SQVTM and CDR2 ANQGSEA. V gave up 7 bases and J gave up 1 base, with 13 bases separating them. This clonotype was detected many times. The source is a man aged 50 to 59 with multiple sclerosis. The source material was PBMCs. J is TRBJ1-1 and V is TRBV29-1, with D possibly being TRBD1 (6 bases). The CDR3 DNA reads as TGCAGCGCCTCCTTGGGGGCGAACACTGAAGCTTTCTTT. As protein: CSASLGANTEAFF.